Each of the 7 T cell receptor beta chains below was sequenced from the same sample in a study of T cell changes during pregnancy in multiple sclerosis (dated 2019 in TCRdb). Library preparation was by the immunoSEQ multiplex PCR assay. Sourced from immuneACCESS, this table was stored by TCRdb with only in-frame sequences that have V and J called. A share of the clones is absent; for the studies checked, an unresolved V gene accounts for under half, and the remainder has no known explanation. The sample contains 15,000 to 20,000 clones, approximately 86% of them found a single time. Roughly 12% of the sample belongs to the ten largest clones. The specimen comprised CD8+ T cells from peripheral blood mononuclear cells, sampled after pregnancy. These receptors came from a female donor in good health, enrolled as a control in a pregnancy study.

This chain uses TRBV25-1 with TRBJ1-5; D unclear. V was pared by 3 bases and J by 5 bases, with 8 bases between. In germline, CDR1 is MGHDK, CDR2 SYGVNS. CDR3 length: 13 amino acids. CDR3 amino acids: CASSDGFHQPQHF. CDR3 bases: TGTGCCAGCAGTGACGGGTTCCATCAGCCCCAGCATTTT.

The sample holds one count of this clone. The rearrangement uses TRBV5-5 and TRBJ1-5; tentatively, D is TRBD1 (6 bases). Germline V gene data show CDR1 as SGHKS and CDR2 as YYEKEE (reference sequence). V was trimmed by 4 bases and J by 2 bases, leaving 16 bases between them. CDR3 length: 16 residues. The CDR3 DNA follows: TGTGCCAGCAGCCCTAAGGGGGGGGTGGGCAATCAGCCCCAGCATTTT. Encoded protein: CASSPKGGVGNQPQHF.

In DNA form, the CDR3 reads TGTGCCAGCAGCGGGACTAGCGGGGGGGCCGGTGAGACCCAGTACTTC. It translates to CASSGTSGGAGETQYF. The chain recombines TRBV2 with TRBJ2-5; 16 bases fit TRBD2. The germline gives CDR1 SNHLY, CDR2 FYNNEI. CDR3 length: 16 residues. Germline trimming cut 6 bases from V and 5 bases from J; bases unmatched to any gene: 6.

This chain uses TRBV19 with TRBJ1-6; D gene uncertain. This CDR3 spans 15 amino acids. Germline CDR1 is LNHDA and CDR2 is SQIVND (reference sequence). Trimming removed 3 bases from V and 7 bases from J, with 13 bases in between. CDR3 DNA sequence: TGTGCCAGTAGTATTACCTCGGGGAGCAATTCACCCCTCCACTTT. Its protein product is CASSITSGSNSPLHF.

J is TRBJ1-1 and V is TRBV7-2; D is ambiguous. CDR1 is SGHTA and CDR2 is FQGNSA in the germline V gene. V lost 1 base, J lost 7 bases, and 10 bases lay in between. The CDR3 has 13 amino acids. CDR3 sequence reads: CASSLGRGLEAFF. The CDR3 DNA sequence: TGTGCCAGCAGCTTAGGGAGAGGGCTTGAAGCTTTCTTT.

The chain joins TRBV27 to TRBJ1-1; no definite D call. Germline assignment: CDR1 MNHEY and CDR2 SMNVEV (reference sequence). CDR3 length equals 12 residues. V lost 6 bases, J lost 1 base, and 6 bases lay in between. The CDR3 sequence is CASRAGNTEAFF. The CDR3 DNA follows: TGTGCCAGCAGAGCAGGGAACACTGAAGCTTTCTTT.

The chain joins TRBV7-9 to TRBJ2-5, with TRBD1 identical over 8 bases. The CDR3 totals 15 residues. J lost 4 bases, V lost 4 bases, and 8 bases had no gene match. Germline CDR1 and CDR2: SEHNR and FQNEAQ (reference sequence). In nucleotides, the CDR3 is TGTGCCAGCAGCTCGACAGGGGCGACGGTAGAGACCCAGTACTTC. Translating gives CASSSTGATVETQYF. Based on the CDR3 plus reference TRBV7-9 and TRBJ2-5, the full variable domain is DTGVSQNPRHKITKRGQNVTFRCDPISEHNRLYWYRQTLGQGPEFLTYFQNEAQLEKSRLLSDRFSAERPKGSFSTLEIQRTEQGDSAMYLCASSSTGATVETQYFGPGTRLLVL.